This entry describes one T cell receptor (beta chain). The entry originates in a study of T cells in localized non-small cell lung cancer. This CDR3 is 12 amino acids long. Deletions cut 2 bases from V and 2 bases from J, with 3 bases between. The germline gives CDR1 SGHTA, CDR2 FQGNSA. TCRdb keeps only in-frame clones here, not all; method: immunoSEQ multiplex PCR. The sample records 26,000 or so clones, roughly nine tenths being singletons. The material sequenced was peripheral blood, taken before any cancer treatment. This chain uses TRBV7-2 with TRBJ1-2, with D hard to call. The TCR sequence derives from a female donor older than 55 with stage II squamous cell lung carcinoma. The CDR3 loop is CASSLQNYGYTF. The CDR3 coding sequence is TGTGCCAGCAGCTTACAGAACTATGGCTACACCTTC.